The clone carrying this T cell receptor (beta chain) has ten or more counts. These data belong to a study of T cells in Graves' hyperthyroidism and ophthalmopathy. Germline CDR1 and CDR2: KGHSH and LQKENI. The CDR3 has 14 amino acids. The V gene lost 3 bases and the J gene lost 7 bases, with 13 bases spanning the gap. TCR beta CDR3 sequences were amplified from RNA transcripts. In the first-round RT-PCR of the TCR CDR3, the HTBI primer set was used. TCRdb ran MiXCR on the multiplex PCR reads and lists one entry per CDR3 protein. This table holds 300,000 to 400,000 distinct CDR3 sequences, around 13% found once.

Sequencing input: blood. The chain couples TRBV18 to TRBJ2-1; D uncertain. This clonotype was sampled from a young woman with Graves' hyperthyroidism. The CDR3 DNA reads TGTGCCAGCTCACCCTCAAGGGTGGGGAATGAGCAGTTCTTC. It codes for CASSPSRVGNEQFF.